This T cell receptor (beta chain) was observed in a study of PD-L1 blockade in urothelial cancer. This clone was seen only a few times. As to time point: peripheral blood 6 weeks after treatment start. Trimming cost V 0 bases and J 4 bases; bases outside gene matches: 22. Germline assignment: CDR1 SQVTM and CDR2 ANQGSEA. The CDR3 is made up of 21 amino acids. The method was immunoSEQ multiplex PCR; TCRdb's version includes in-frame clones alone and lacks a portion of them. The sample lists about 36,000 clones, more than 75% seen once, with roughly a tenth in the top ten. This rearrangement joins TRBV29-1 to TRBJ2-2; TRBD2 matches 8 bases. The material was PBMCs, obtained around atezolizumab (anti-PD-L1) treatment. This TCR derives from a man aged 40-49 years with urothelial cancer. CDR3 nucleotide sequence: TGCAGCGTTGAAGATTGGGCTGGGAAAACACGGGAGGGGATGAGCACCGGGGAGCTGTTTTTT. It encodes CSVEDWAGKTREGMSTGELFF.